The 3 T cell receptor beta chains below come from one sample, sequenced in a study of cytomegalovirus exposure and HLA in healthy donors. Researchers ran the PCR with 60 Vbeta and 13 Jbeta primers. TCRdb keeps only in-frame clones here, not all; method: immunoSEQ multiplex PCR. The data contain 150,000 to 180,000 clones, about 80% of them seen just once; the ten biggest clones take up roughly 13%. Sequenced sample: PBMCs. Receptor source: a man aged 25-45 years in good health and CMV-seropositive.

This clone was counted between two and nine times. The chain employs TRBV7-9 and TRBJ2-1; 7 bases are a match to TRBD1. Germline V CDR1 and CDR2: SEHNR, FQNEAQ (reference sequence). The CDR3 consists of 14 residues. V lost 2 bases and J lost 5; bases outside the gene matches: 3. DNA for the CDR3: TGTGCCAGCAGCTTAAACAGGGGAGACAATGAGCAGTTCTTC. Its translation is CASSLNRGDNEQFF.

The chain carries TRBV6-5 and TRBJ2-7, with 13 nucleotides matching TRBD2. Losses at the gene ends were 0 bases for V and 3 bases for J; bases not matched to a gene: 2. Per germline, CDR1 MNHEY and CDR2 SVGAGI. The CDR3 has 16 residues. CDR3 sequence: CASSYSGLAGNYEQYF. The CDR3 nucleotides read TGTGCCAGCAGTTACTCGGGACTAGCGGGGAACTACGAGCAGTACTTC.

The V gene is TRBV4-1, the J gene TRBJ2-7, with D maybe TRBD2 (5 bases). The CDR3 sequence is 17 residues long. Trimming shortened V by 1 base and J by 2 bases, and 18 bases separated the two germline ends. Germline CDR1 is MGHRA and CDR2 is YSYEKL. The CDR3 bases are TGCGCCAGCAGCCAAGTGAGAGGGCCAACTACCCCCTACGAGCAGTACTTC. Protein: CASSQVRGPTTPYEQYF.